Shown below are 23 T cell receptor beta chains from a single sample sequenced in a study of cytomegalovirus exposure and HLA in healthy donors. The PCR employed 60 Vbeta primers together with 13 Jbeta primers. The data were produced by immunoSEQ multiplex PCR, yet TCRdb's version contains in-frame clones alone and is incomplete. Among tens of thousands of clones, 55% to 65% were seen once, and the ten largest hold over 12%. The sequencing sample was made of PBMCs. The receptors shown here come from a woman aged 40-49 years in good health and CMV-seropositive.

This clone has a handful of counts. The chain recombines TRBV6-1 with TRBJ2-1, with D possibly matching TRBD1 (5 bases). The germline V gene encodes CDR1 MNHNS and CDR2 SASEGT. The CDR3 consists of 15 residues. V was cut by 0 bases and J by 6 bases, with 12 bases left in between. CDR3 in DNA: TGTGCCAGCAGTGAAGCGCGAACAGGTTCCAATGAGCAGTTCTTC. Its translation: CASSEARTGSNEQFF.

V gene TRBV28 combines with J gene TRBJ2-3; 11 bases are shared with TRBD2. The length of the CDR3 is 15 residues. The J segment lost 6 bases and the V segment lost 2 bases, leaving 4 bases of the junction unmatched. CDR1 MDHEN and CDR2 SYDVKM come from the germline V gene. Here the CDR3 reads CASSLLTSGMDTQYF. The CDR3 DNA is TGTGCCAGCAGTTTACTGACTAGCGGGATGGATACGCAGTATTTT.

Worth noting for this clone: Other nucleotide sequences from this sample produce the same CDR3. This chain links TRBV27 with TRBJ1-2; TRBD1 might be the D (6 bases). Germline V gene sequence: CDR1 MNHEY, CDR2 SMNVEV (reference sequence). CDR3 length: 18 residues. V was pared by 4 bases and J by 8 bases, with 29 bases between. CDR3 nucleotides: TGTGCCAGCAGTTCCTTACCGACAGGAGACCAAAGCCTCTACGGCTACACCTTC. As protein: CASSSLPTGDQSLYGYTF.

The chain links TRBV28 to TRBJ1-2; 8 bases are shared with TRBD1. The V and J ends lost 5 bases and 2 bases, in that order; junction bases with no gene match: 7. Germline CDR1 reads MDHEN; CDR2 reads SYDVKM. There are 15 residues in the CDR3. CDR3 sequence reads: CASSPGTGPNYGYTF. The CDR3 DNA reads TGTGCCAGCAGTCCCGGGACAGGTCCCAACTATGGCTACACCTTC.

The gene calls are TRBV2 and TRBJ2-3, with 16 bases that match TRBD2. The length of the CDR3 is 16 residues. Germline loops: CDR1 SNHLY, CDR2 FYNNEI. Trimming at V came to 3 bases and at J to 9 bases, leaving 6 bases not matched to a gene. CDR3 nucleotide sequence: TGTGCCAGCAGTGATCCCGGGACTAGCGGGAGGGCGACGCAGTATTTT. It codes for CASSDPGTSGRATQYF.

The V call is TRBV7-2, the J call TRBJ2-5; a weak D match, TRBD1 (5 bases). V gave up 5 bases and J gave up 5 bases, with 12 bases separating them. The CDR3 is 13 amino acids. Germline V lookup: CDR1 SGHTA, CDR2 FQGNSA. The CDR3 region has the DNA TGTGCCAGCAGCGGACAAGGTCGCGAGACCCAGTACTTC. Amino acids: CASSGQGRETQYF.

The genes are TRBV7-8 and TRBJ2-5; 11 bases align to TRBD2. Germline trimming cut 3 bases from V and 2 bases from J; bases unmatched to any gene: 2. The CDR3 is 15 amino acids. The germline V gene has CDR1 SGHVS and CDR2 FQNEAQ. The chain's CDR3 is CASSLRLAGQETQYF. CDR3 bases: TGTGCCAGCAGCTTGAGACTAGCGGGGCAAGAGACCCAGTACTTC.

In nucleotides, the CDR3 is TGCGCCAGCAGCTTGGCCCCAGGGGCGAACACCGGGGAGCTGTTTTTT. Translated: CASSLAPGANTGELFF. This sequence joins TRBV5-1 and TRBJ2-2; weak D call: TRBD1 (6 bases). The V and J ends lost 0 bases and 0 bases respectively, with 9 bases between them. The length of the CDR3 is 16 residues. Germline-derived CDR1 and CDR2 are SGHRS and YFSETQ.

J is TRBJ1-2 and V is TRBV19; D is perhaps TRBD1 (6 bases). Germline-derived CDR1 and CDR2 are LNHDA and SQIVND (reference sequence). The V end was cut by 7 bases, the J end by 7 bases, with 13 bases between. This CDR3 has 12 residues. CDR3 amino acids: CASNQGSSGYTF. The CDR3 DNA follows: TGTGCCAGTAACCAGGGGAGCTCTGGCTACACCTTC.

CDR3 nucleotide sequence: TGCGCCAGCAGCTGGGGGGTGACAGGGGTTAACACTGAAGCTTTCTTT. Protein sequence: CASSWGVTGVNTEAFF. The chain combines TRBV5-1 with TRBJ1-1, with 8 bases identical to TRBD1. CDR1 is SGHRS, CDR2 YFSETQ, per germline. Trimming took 3 bases from V and 2 from J; bases not matched to a gene: 9. The CDR3 has 16 amino acids.

This clone has only a few counts. The chain is built from TRBV7-8 and TRBJ2-1, with D possibly TRBD1 on 5 matching bases. The CDR3 is 18 amino acids. Looked up from germline, CDR1 is SGHVS and CDR2 is FQNEAQ. V was cut by 1 base and J by 2 bases, with 18 bases left in between. CDR3 DNA sequence: TGTGCCAGCAGCTTAGGGTCCCAGGGCATGCCTGCCTACAATGAGCAGTTCTTC. This gives the protein CASSLGSQGMPAYNEQFF.

This sequence joins TRBV5-1 and TRBJ1-1, with D hard to call. Germline V gene lookup returns CDR1 SGHRS and CDR2 YFSETQ. The CDR3 runs 16 residues. V lost 0 bases, J lost 0 bases, and 12 bases lay in between. CDR3 residues: CASSLATRQMNTEAFF. The CDR3 nucleotides are TGCGCCAGCAGCTTGGCCACCAGGCAAATGAACACTGAAGCTTTCTTT. The variable domain in full, with the rest retrieved from reference TRBV5-1 and TRBJ1-1, is KAGVTQTPRYLIKTRGQQVTLSCSPISGHRSVSWYQQTPGQGLQFLFEYFSETQRNKGNFPGRFSGRQFSNSRSEMNVSTLELGDSALYLCASSLATRQMNTEAFFGQGTRLTVV.

The chain is built from TRBV14 and TRBJ2-3; TRBD2 matches 8 bases. V shed 2 bases and J 4 bases; nucleotides not matched to a gene: 8. The CDR3 has 16 amino acids. Germline-derived CDR1 and CDR2 are SGHDN and FVKESK. As DNA, the CDR3 is TGTGCCAGCAGCCAAAACGCCGGGAGGGGCCCAGATACGCAGTATTTT. It codes for CASSQNAGRGPDTQYF.

The J gene is TRBJ2-1, the V gene TRBV4-3; D unclear. The CDR3 extends over 17 amino acids. Germline assignment: CDR1 LGHNA and CDR2 YSLEER. The V end was cut by 0 bases, the J end by 0 bases, with 12 bases between. The CDR3 region has the DNA TGCGCCAGCAGCCAAGACCCCGGAGCCCTCTCCTACAATGAGCAGTTCTTC. This sequence encodes CASSQDPGALSYNEQFF.

The CDR3 DNA reads TGTGCCAGCAGTCCATTTCGGGGGAGTGAAGCTTTCTTT. This gives the protein CASSPFRGSEAFF. The rearrangement joins TRBV9 to TRBJ1-1; D might be TRBD1 (5 bases). This CDR3 contains 13 residues. The germline gives CDR1 SGDLS, CDR2 YYNGEE. V was clipped by 5 bases and J by 7 bases, with 15 bases between them.

The J gene is TRBJ1-5, the V gene TRBV5-1; 7 bases are shared with TRBD1. V was pared by 4 bases and J by 1 base, with 11 bases of the junction left unmatched. The CDR3 runs 17 residues. Germline V lookup: CDR1 SGHRS, CDR2 YFSETQ. The CDR3 region has the DNA TGCGCCAGCAGCCCACAGGACAGGAGGGACAGCAATCAGCCCCAGCATTTT. It translates to CASSPQDRRDSNQPQHF.

This clone was recorded once. The chain couples TRBV4-1 to TRBJ1-2; 7 bases fit TRBD1. The CDR3 has 13 amino acids. The germline V gene encodes CDR1 MGHRA and CDR2 YSYEKL. With V trimmed by 4 bases and J by 2 bases, 1 base remained unmatched. The CDR3 DNA reads as TGCGCCAGCAGCCCAGGGGGGAACTATGGCTACACCTTC. This translates into CASSPGGNYGYTF.

There are a few counts of this clone. This chain uses TRBV28 with TRBJ1-1, with no clear D. The CDR3 length is 14 residues. Trimming left V 6 bases short and J 2 bases short, with 13 bases between. Germline-derived CDR1 and CDR2 are MDHEN and SYDVKM. The CDR3 region has the DNA TGTGCCAGCAGGCGCGGGTATGGTAACACTGAAGCTTTCTTT. It is translated as CASRRGYGNTEAFF.

V gene TRBV5-4 combines with J gene TRBJ2-1; D unresolved. The germline CDR1 and CDR2 sequences are SGHNT and YYREEE (reference sequence). This CDR3 comprises 14 residues. Between the trimmed V and J ends, which lost 4 bases and 3 bases, there was a span of 11 bases. The CDR3 nucleotides read TGTGCCAGCAGCCCACGGCTAGACTACAATGAGCAGTTCTTC. The encoded protein is CASSPRLDYNEQFF. Full variable domain (rest looked up from reference TRBV5-4 and TRBJ2-1): ETGVTQSPTHLIKTRGQQVTLRCSSQSGHNTVSWYQQALGQGPQFIFQYYREEENGRGNFPPRFSGLQFPNYSSELNVNALELDDSALYLCASSPRLDYNEQFFGPGTRLTVL.

The V call is TRBV2, the J call TRBJ1-2; D gene uncertain. Germline loops: CDR1 SNHLY, CDR2 FYNNEI. There are 12 residues in the CDR3. V was trimmed by 5 bases and J by 5 bases, leaving 9 bases between them. This chain's CDR3 is CASSREPYGYTF. The CDR3 nucleotides read TGTGCCAGCAGTAGAGAGCCTTATGGCTACACCTTC.

The CDR3 region is CASSWTGVYSNQPQHF. CDR3 nucleotides: TGTGCCAGCAGTTGGACAGGAGTATATAGCAATCAGCCCCAGCATTTT. The V call is TRBV2, the J call TRBJ1-5; 7 nucleotides agree with TRBD1. Germline CDR1 and CDR2: SNHLY and FYNNEI. This CDR3 is built from 16 residues. Trimming at V came to 5 bases and at J to 0 bases, leaving 7 bases not matched to a gene.

The chain is built from TRBV29-1 and TRBJ2-5, with D maybe TRBD1 (5 bases). The J call may not be correct, given that the DNA end is closer to TRBJ2-7. CDR1 and CDR2 (germline): SQVTM, ANQGSEA. The CDR3 contains 14 residues. CDR3 coding DNA: TGCAGCGTTGAGGCCCCGGACAAGCCCTACGAGCAGTACTTC. This codes for CSVEAPDKPYEQYF.

This clone was counted a few times. This chain connects TRBV7-2 to TRBJ2-3, with D possibly being TRBD2 (5 bases). The germline V gene has CDR1 SGHTA and CDR2 FQGNSA. The germline V and J ends were trimmed by 5 bases and 8 bases, with 11 bases remaining between them. The CDR3 is made up of 12 amino acids. This CDR3 is CASSQNRGTQYF. CDR3 sequence (DNA): TGTGCCAGCAGCCAGAACCGGGGTACGCAGTATTTT.